These T cell receptor beta chains were read from a single sample in a study of T cells after yellow fever vaccination. TCRdb fed the 5' RACE reads into MiXCR, producing one record per CDR3 protein. Among about 75,000 distinct CDR3 sequences listed, about 7.3% were seen once. This sample comprised CD8+ T cells sorted from PBMCs, obtained approximately 11 days after the first yellow fever vaccination. The receptors here all came from a man between 18 and 29 years old who received the YFV17D yellow fever vaccine. CDR3s include the opening cysteine and the closing phenylalanine or tryptophan. A D gene is named only where the DNA matches it firmly. Some rows have no size entry. The others give once, few or many, or a class for an expanded clone.

TRBV9	many	TRBJ2-3	NA	CASQQGTDTQYF
TRBV5-1	few	TRBJ1-1	NA	CASRGEGRSEAFF
TRBV5-5	NA	TRBJ2-5	TRBD1	CASSWGTGGAETQYF
TRBV6-5	many	TRBJ2-3	NA	CASSYVQGSTDTQYF
TRBV12-3/TRBV12-4	few	TRBJ2-2	TRBD1	CASSPTGGHGELFF
TRBV20-1	many	TRBJ2-5	NA	CSASSSGVLETQYF
TRBV2	many	TRBJ2-7	NA	CASSEVQHGREQYF
TRBV25-1	many	TRBJ1-2	NA	CASSEVQAIYGYTF
TRBV6-1	NA	TRBJ1-6	NA	CASFDRGTNSPLHF
TRBV11-2	NA	TRBJ2-3	NA	CASSLASEGYEDTQYF